The present T cell receptor beta chain was sequenced within a study of OX40 agonist ivuxolimab in advanced cancers. Study context: A mean age of about 59 years, range 23 to 79, was recorded, and approximately 85% were male. Points from the study as a whole: At doses 0.1 to 3.0 mg/kg, CD4+ and CD8+ clones expanded. There were also nonresponders showing low normalized T-cell clonal expansion.

Some clones are missing from TCRdb's copy, which holds only in-frame ones; the method was immunoSEQ multiplex PCR. The data hold around 77,000 clones, with around nine tenths observed a single time. This clone was seen a few times. No antigen is known for it. V was trimmed by 3 bases and J by 16 bases, leaving 22 bases between them. The CDR3 sequence is 14 residues long. The germline V gene has CDR1 SGHVS and CDR2 FNYEAQ. The rearrangement joins TRBV7-6 to TRBJ2-1; the D gene is possibly TRBD2 (6 bases). This sequence was found in an adult with an advanced solid tumor such as melanoma, head and neck, liver or kidney cancer. The sample consisted of CD4+ or CD8+ T cells sorted from blood, taken in a trial of the OX40 agonist ivuxolimab. The CDR3 spells CASSFSAFREVHFF. CDR3 in DNA: TGTGCCAGCAGCTTTTCGGCTTTCAGGGAGGTGCATTTCTTC.